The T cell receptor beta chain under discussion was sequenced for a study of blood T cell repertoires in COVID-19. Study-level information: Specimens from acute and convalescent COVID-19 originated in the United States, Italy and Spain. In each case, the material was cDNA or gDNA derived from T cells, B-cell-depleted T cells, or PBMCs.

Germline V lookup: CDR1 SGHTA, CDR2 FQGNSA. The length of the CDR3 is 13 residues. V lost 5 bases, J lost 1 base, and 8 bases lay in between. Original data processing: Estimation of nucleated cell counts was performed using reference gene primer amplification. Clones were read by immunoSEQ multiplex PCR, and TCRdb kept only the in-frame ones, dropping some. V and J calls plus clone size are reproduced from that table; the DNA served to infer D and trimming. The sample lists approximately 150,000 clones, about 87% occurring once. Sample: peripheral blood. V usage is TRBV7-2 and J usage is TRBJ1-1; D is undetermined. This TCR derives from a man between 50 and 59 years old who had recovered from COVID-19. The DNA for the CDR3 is TGTGCCAGCAGCCTATTAGAGAACACTGAAGCTTTCTTT. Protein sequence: CASSLLENTEAFF.